These T cell receptor beta chains were read from a single sample in a study of T cells in localized non-small cell lung cancer. The table came from immunoSEQ multiplex PCR; TCRdb's copy has only in-frame clones and leaves some out. The sample records about 3,100 clones, almost 25% being singletons. The sequenced sample was normal lung tissue next to the tumor, obtained before any cancer treatment. The receptors shown here come from a man aged 40 to 75 with stage III squamous cell lung carcinoma. The CDR3 runs from the conserved cysteine through the conserved F or W. Size values are once, few and many counts, or a class for expanded clones, and some rows have none.

clone_size j_call v_call cdr3_aa
NA TRBJ1-3 TRBV30 CAWSDTGQGTGNTIYF
few TRBJ1-1 TRBV11-3 CASSLQFGEVHTEAFF
medium-sized TRBJ2-1 TRBV6-8 CASHRASNEQFF
NA TRBJ2-7 TRBV29-1 CSVTTSSYEQYF
few TRBJ1-5 TRBV11-3 CASSITGGQQPQHF
NA TRBJ1-1 TRBV5-1 CASSLDTGREGAFF
medium-sized TRBJ2-2 TRBV6-8 CASRFDTGELFF
few TRBJ1-2 TRBV6-7 CAILAGYGYTF
NA TRBJ2-5 TRBV6-1 CASSEGGGTQYF
NA TRBJ1-1 TRBV6-8 CASSYRGQREAFF
NA TRBJ2-7 TRBV5-1 CASSSELAVPYEQYF
medium-sized TRBJ2-2 TRBV11-3 CASSFPFPNTGELFF
once TRBJ1-2 TRBV5-1 CASSLGDSRYGYTF
NA TRBJ1-1 TRBV11-3 CASSLPTGSTEAFF
NA TRBJ1-1 TRBV28 CASSLFGQVDTEAFF
NA TRBJ1-1 TRBV10-1 CASSDNREAFF
few TRBJ1-5 TRBV15 CATSRAEGQGRNQPQHF
medium-sized TRBJ2-5 TRBV11-3 CASSQAGRGAETQYF
NA TRBJ1-1 TRBV28 CASSLWTGGMAEAFF
medium-sized TRBJ2-2 TRBV11-3 CASSLGTGITGELFF
few TRBJ2-7 TRBV6-8 CASSPRSLTGNEQYF
large TRBJ2-1 TRBV12-2 CASRFGDRDRVGLVYNEQFF
many TRBJ2-1 TRBV11-3 CASSPRGGQGALDEQFF
medium-sized TRBJ2-7 TRBV11-3 CASSSGQGLAGPYEQYF
NA TRBJ1-5 TRBV19 CASSMGQGRQPQHF
few TRBJ2-1 TRBV11-3 CASSRVASYNEQFF
few TRBJ2-3 TRBV28 CASSLPSGLTDTQYF
few TRBJ2-3 TRBV6-8 CASRDRGDSSTDTQYF
few TRBJ2-5 TRBV6-8 CAISAPDQETQYF
NA TRBJ2-1 TRBV11-3 CASSPIKVLGKQFF
NA TRBJ2-7 TRBV11-3 CASSLKLQPGQGIGEQYF
NA TRBJ2-7 TRBV15 CATSIRTGPYEQYF
medium-sized TRBJ1-3 TRBV6-8 CASSRNPGRVMGNTIYF
many TRBJ1-1 TRBV11-3 CASSISTGSNTEAFF
NA TRBJ1-5 TRBV28 CASSLAFDSRDRLGQPQHF
few TRBJ1-4 TRBV14 CASSHLLTGGFEKLFF
NA TRBJ2-3 TRBV28 CASSARGGSTDTQYF
few TRBJ1-2 TRBV18 CASSPPGVRGYTF
NA TRBJ2-3 TRBV11-3 CASSPTSGGVTQYF
medium-sized TRBJ1-1 TRBV28 CASRGPSRAEAFF
few TRBJ1-2 TRBV28 CASSLGNFYGYTF
NA TRBJ2-3 TRBV14 CASSPGWGRGLTDTQYF
NA TRBJ1-1 TRBV19 CASSSRVMVNTEAFF
NA TRBJ1-1 TRBV28 CASSLAQNTEAFF
NA TRBJ1-2 TRBV7-1 CASMKDLNYGYTF
NA TRBJ1-2 TRBV28 CASSPPGVGGGYTF
NA TRBJ1-4 TRBV19 CASSGQGQGLEKLFF
NA TRBJ1-1 TRBV28 CASSFAGRNTEAFF
many TRBJ1-3 TRBV11-3 CASSPGQGPGNTIYF
large TRBJ1-5 TRBV6-8 CASSQGDQPQHF